The 3 T cell receptor beta chains below were found in one sample sequenced in a study of blood T cell repertoires in COVID-19. Produced via immunoSEQ multiplex PCR; TCRdb's table is partial and in-frame only. The sample holds under 75,000 clones; more than 75% are singletons and the top ten take 6.5% to 8.5%. Sequencing input: peripheral blood. The source is a man between 60 and 75 years old with acute or convalescent COVID-19.

The gene calls are TRBV5-4 and TRBJ2-5, with 8 bases matching TRBD2. Trimming at V came to 4 bases and at J to 2 bases, leaving 4 bases not matched to a gene. Germline values: CDR1 SGHNT, CDR2 YYREEE (reference sequence). CDR3 length: 14 residues. The CDR3 spells CASSVSGGQETQYF. DNA for the CDR3: TGTGCCAGCAGCGTCAGCGGGGGACAAGAGACCCAGTACTTC.

As concerns this clone: The junction shows a germline mismatch at one end, possibly a read error. The rearrangement joins TRBV2 to TRBJ2-3; 12 nucleotides match TRBD2. Germline V gene lookup returns CDR1 SNHLY and CDR2 FYNNEI. The CDR3 has 11 amino acids. This CDR3 reads CASRLAGGLNF. Here the CDR3 DNA reads TGTGCCAGCAGACTAGCGGGGGGACTTAATTTT. Variable domain in full (rest from reference TRBV2 and TRBJ2-3): EPEVTQTPSHQVTQMGQEVILRCVPISNHLYFYWYRQILGQKVEFLVSFYNNEISEKSEIFDDQFSVERPDGSNFTLKIRSTKLEDSAMYFCASRLAGGLNFGPGTRLTVL.

The V gene is TRBV19, the J gene TRBJ2-1; possible D gene TRBD1, 6 bases. The CDR3 consists of 11 residues. Trimming took 5 bases from V and 10 from J, leaving 9 bases between them. Germline-derived CDR1 and CDR2 are LNHDA and SQIVND (reference sequence). The CDR3 sequence: CASSPDREQFF. As DNA, the CDR3 is TGTGCCAGTAGTCCCGACAGGGAGCAGTTCTTC.